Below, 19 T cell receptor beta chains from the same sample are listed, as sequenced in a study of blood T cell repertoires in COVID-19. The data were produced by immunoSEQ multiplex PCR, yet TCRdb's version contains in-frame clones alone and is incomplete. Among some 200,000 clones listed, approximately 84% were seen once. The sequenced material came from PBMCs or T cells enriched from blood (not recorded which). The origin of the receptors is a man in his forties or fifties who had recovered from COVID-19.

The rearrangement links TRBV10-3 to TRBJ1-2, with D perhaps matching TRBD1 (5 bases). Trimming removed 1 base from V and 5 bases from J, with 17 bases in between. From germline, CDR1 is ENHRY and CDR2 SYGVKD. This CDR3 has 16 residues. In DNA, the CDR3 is TGTGCCATCAGTGAGTATTTACAGGCAGACGTATATGGCTACACCTTC. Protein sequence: CAISEYLQADVYGYTF.

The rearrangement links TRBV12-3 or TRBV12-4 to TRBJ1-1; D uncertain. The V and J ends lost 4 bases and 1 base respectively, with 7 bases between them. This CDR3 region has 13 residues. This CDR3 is CASSYHGNTEAFF. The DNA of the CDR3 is TGTGCCAGCAGTTATCACGGGAACACTGAAGCTTTCTTT.

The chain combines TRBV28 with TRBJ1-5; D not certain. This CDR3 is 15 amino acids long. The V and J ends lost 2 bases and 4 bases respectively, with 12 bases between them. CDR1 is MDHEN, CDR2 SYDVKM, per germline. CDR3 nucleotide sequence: TGTGCCAGCAGTTTAACTCGACTGCTGAATCAGCCCCAGCATTTT. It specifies CASSLTRLLNQPQHF.

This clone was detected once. CDR3 residues: CASSAGTGNTEAFF. CDR3 nucleotides: TGTGCCAGCAGCGCCGGGACAGGGAACACTGAAGCTTTCTTT. The chain is built from TRBV7-8 and TRBJ1-1; 8 bases are a match to TRBD1. This CDR3 contains 14 residues. Looked up from germline, CDR1 is SGHVS and CDR2 is FQNEAQ. Germline trimming cut 5 bases from V and 1 base from J; bases unmatched to any gene: 3.

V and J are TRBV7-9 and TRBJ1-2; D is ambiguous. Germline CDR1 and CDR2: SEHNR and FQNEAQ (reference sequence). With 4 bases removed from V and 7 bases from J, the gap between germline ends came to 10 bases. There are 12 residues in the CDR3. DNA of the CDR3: TGTGCCAGCAGCTCCGATCAGGCTGGCTACACCTTC. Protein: CASSSDQAGYTF.

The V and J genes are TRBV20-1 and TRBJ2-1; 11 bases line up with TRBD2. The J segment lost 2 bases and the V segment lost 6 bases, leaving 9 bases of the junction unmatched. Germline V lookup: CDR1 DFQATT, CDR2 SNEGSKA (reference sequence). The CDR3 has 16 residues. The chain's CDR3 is CSASRLAGGTYNEQFF. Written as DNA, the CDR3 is TGCAGTGCCAGTAGGCTAGCGGGGGGAACCTACAATGAGCAGTTCTTC.

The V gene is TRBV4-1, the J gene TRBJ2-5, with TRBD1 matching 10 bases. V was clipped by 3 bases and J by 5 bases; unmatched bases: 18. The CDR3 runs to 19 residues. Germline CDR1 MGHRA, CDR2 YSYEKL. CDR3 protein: CASSQDPFSGTGVRETQYF. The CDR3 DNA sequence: TGCGCCAGCAGCCAGGATCCGTTTAGCGGGACAGGGGTTCGCGAGACCCAGTACTTC.

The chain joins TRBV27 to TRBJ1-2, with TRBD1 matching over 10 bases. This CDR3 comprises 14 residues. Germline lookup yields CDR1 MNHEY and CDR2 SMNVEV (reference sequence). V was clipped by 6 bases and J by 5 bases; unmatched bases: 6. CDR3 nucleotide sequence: TGTGCCAGCAGAAGGACAGGGGGTTATTATGGCTACACCTTC. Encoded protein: CASRRTGGYYGYTF.

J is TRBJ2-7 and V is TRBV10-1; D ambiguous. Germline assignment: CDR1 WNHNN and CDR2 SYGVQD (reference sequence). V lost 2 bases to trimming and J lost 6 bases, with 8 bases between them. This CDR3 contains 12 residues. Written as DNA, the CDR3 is TGCGCCAGCAGTGAGACCGCCGGCGAGCAGTACTTC. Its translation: CASSETAGEQYF.

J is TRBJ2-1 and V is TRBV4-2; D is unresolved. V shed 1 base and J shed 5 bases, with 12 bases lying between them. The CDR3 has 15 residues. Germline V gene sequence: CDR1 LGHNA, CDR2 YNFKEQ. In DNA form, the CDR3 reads TGTGCCAGCAGCCAAGGTGCTCTACGGGACAATGAGCAGTTCTTC. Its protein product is CASSQGALRDNEQFF.

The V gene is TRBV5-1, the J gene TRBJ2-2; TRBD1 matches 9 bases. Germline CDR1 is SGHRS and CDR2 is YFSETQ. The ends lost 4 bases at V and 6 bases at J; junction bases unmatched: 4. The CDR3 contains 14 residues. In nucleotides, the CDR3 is TGCGCCAGCAGCGGGGGACAGGGCCCCGGGGAGCTGTTTTTT. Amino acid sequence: CASSGGQGPGELFF. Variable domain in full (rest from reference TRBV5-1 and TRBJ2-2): KAGVTQTPRYLIKTRGQQVTLSCSPISGHRSVSWYQQTPGQGLQFLFEYFSETQRNKGNFPGRFSGRQFSNSRSEMNVSTLELGDSALYLCASSGGQGPGELFFGEGSRLTVL.

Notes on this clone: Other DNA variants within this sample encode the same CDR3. CDR3 in amino acids: CAWSRANTEAFF. CDR3 nucleotides: TGTGCCTGGAGTCGAGCGAACACTGAAGCTTTCTTT. The genes are TRBV30 and TRBJ1-1; no clear D. The V end was cut by 2 bases, the J end by 1 base, with 5 bases between. CDR1 and CDR2 from the germline V gene are GTSNPN and SVGIG (reference sequence). This CDR3 contains 12 residues. The full variable domain, in which reference TRBV30 and TRBJ1-1 provide the parts outside the CDR3, is SQTIHQWPATLVQPVGSPLSLECTVEGTSNPNLYWYRQAAGRGLQLLFYSVGIGQISSEVPQNLSASRPQDRQFILSSKKLLLSDSGFYLCAWSRANTEAFFGQGTRLTVV.

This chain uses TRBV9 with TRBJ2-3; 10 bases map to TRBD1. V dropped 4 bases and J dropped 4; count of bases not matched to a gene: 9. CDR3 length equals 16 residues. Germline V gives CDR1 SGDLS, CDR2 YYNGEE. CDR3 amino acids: CASSPRTGGEADTQYF. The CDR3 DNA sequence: TGTGCCAGCAGCCCCCGGACAGGGGGTGAGGCAGATACGCAGTATTTT. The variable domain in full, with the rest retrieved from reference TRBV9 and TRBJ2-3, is DSGVTQTPKHLITATGQRVTLRCSPRSGDLSVYWYQQSLDQGLQFLIQYYNGEERAKGNILERFSAQQFPDLHSELNLSSLELGDSALYFCASSPRTGGEADTQYFGPGTRLTVL.

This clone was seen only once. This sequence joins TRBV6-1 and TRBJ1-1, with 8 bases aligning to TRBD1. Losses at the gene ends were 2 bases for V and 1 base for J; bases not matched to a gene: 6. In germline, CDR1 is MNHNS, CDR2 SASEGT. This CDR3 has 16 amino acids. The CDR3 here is CASSERWTGRNTEAFF. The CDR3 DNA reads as TGTGCCAGCAGTGAACGTTGGACAGGGCGGAACACTGAAGCTTTCTTT.

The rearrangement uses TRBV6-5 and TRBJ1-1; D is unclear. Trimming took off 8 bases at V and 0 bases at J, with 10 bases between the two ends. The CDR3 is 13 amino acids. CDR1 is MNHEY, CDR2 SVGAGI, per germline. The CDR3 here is CASDHRLNTEAFF. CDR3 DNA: TGTGCCAGCGATCACAGACTGAACACTGAAGCTTTCTTT.

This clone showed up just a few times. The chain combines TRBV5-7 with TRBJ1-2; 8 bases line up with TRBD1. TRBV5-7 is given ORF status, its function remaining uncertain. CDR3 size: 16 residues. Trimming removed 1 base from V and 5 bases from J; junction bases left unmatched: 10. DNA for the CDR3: TGTGCCAGCAGCTTGTTCAACCGGACAGGGTCGTATGGCTACACCTTC. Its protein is CASSLFNRTGSYGYTF.

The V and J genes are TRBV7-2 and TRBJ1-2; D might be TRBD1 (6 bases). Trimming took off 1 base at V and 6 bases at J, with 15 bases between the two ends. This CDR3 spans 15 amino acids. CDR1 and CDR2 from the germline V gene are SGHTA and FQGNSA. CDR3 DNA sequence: TGTGCCAGCAGCTTAGTTGGCAGGGGCCGAGATGGCTACACCTTC. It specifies CASSLVGRGRDGYTF.

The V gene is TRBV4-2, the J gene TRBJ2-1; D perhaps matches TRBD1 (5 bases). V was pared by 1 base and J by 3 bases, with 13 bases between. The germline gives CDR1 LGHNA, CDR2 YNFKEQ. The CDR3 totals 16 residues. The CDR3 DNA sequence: TGTGCCAGCAGCCAAGTTCTTGGGGCAGGCTACAATGAGCAGTTCTTC. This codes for CASSQVLGAGYNEQFF.

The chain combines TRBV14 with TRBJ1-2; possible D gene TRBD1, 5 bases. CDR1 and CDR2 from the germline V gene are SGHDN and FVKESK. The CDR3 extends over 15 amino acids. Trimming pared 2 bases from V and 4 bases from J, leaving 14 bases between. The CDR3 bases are TGTGCCAGCAGCCAACAGGGCGTACGGCGCTATGGCTACACCTTC. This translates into CASSQQGVRRYGYTF.